The present entry profiles one T cell receptor beta chain with its context. Its specificity is unknown. This sample is part of a study of cytomegalovirus exposure and HLA in healthy donors. Overall study findings and caveats: In a later analysis, DRB1 alleles had the most associated TCRs; HLA-C alleles the fewest. When analyzed later, a missense DCLRE1C variant was found to be linked to TCR beta V- and J-gene trimming.

The study ran its PCR with 60 Vbeta and 13 Jbeta primers. Assay used: immunoSEQ multiplex PCR; TCRdb lists only in-frame clones, some missing. The sample consists of some 120,000 clones, about 80% of them appearing once. With 4 bases clipped from V and 3 bases from J, the junction kept 5 bases outside the gene matches. CDR3 length: 15 residues. Germline V CDR1 and CDR2: SGHNT, YYREEE (reference sequence). The source is a female donor in good health and CMV-seronegative. The rearrangement links TRBV5-4 to TRBJ2-5; 11 bases map to TRBD2. The specimen was PBMCs. The CDR3 spells CASSEGLAEKETQYF. The CDR3 DNA is TGTGCCAGCAGCGAGGGACTAGCGGAGAAAGAGACCCAGTACTTC.